The clone carrying this T cell receptor (beta chain) was counted between two and nine times. Some clones are missing from TCRdb's copy, which holds only in-frame ones; the method was immunoSEQ multiplex PCR. Of around 460,000 clones listed, around 90% were seen once; the top ten hold approximately 0.92%. The CDR3 totals 14 residues. Per germline, CDR1 SGHRS and CDR2 YFSETQ. The ends lost 2 bases at V and 6 bases at J; junction bases unmatched: 4. The sample belongs to a study of blood T cell repertoires in COVID-19. This clonotype was obtained from a man between 18 and 35 years old with COVID-19, enrolled during active disease. V usage is TRBV5-1 and J usage is TRBJ1-1; TRBD1 matches at 10 bases. Sequencing was carried out using peripheral blood. The CDR3 DNA reads as TGCGCCAGCAGCTTTGGGACAGGGGAAGCTGAAGCTTTCTTT. Translating gives CASSFGTGEAEAFF. Drawing the rest from reference TRBV5-1 and TRBJ1-1, the complete variable domain is KAGVTQTPRYLIKTRGQQVTLSCSPISGHRSVSWYQQTPGQGLQFLFEYFSETQRNKGNFPGRFSGRQFSNSRSEMNVSTLELGDSALYLCASSFGTGEAEAFFGQGTRLTVV.